This is a list of T cell receptor beta chains from one sample in a study of OX40 agonist ivuxolimab in advanced cancers. Assay: immunoSEQ multiplex PCR; the TCRdb copy retains only in-frame clones and omits some. This sample carries tens of thousands of clones, nearly 90% of them seen once, and the ten largest clones take more than 10%. Sequences were derived from CD4+ or CD8+ T cells sorted from blood, sampled in a trial of the OX40 agonist ivuxolimab. The receptors originated from an adult with an advanced solid tumor such as melanoma, head and neck, liver or kidney cancer. The conserved cysteine and the conserved F or W are not part of the CDR3 here.

>TRBV11-1|TRBJ2-3
ASSLVGQGTDTQY
>TRBV19|TRBJ1-2
ASSIYQGIGGYT
>TRBV4-1|TRBJ1-2
ASSQEDRAFHYGYT
>TRBV6-1|TRBJ1-4
ASSVAGGGRKLF
>TRBV5-1|TRBJ2-7
ASSLGTSEEQY
>TRBV10-2|TRBJ1-2
ASTPGTGGREGYT
>TRBV19|TRBJ2-3
ASSIDPTSGRTDTQY
>TRBV5-1|TRBJ1-1
ASSLNRQVEAF
>TRBV28|TRBJ2-5
ASRAGTGGETQY
>TRBV14|TRBJ2-7
ASSHKGTGAHEQY
>TRBV15|TRBJ2-1
ATSRDDGGGSLKGQF
>TRBV29-1|TRBJ2-5
SVDWGIQETQY
>TRBV25-1|TRBJ2-2
ASSGGQGARIGTGELF
>TRBV27|TRBJ1-1
ASSPGRGTEAF